The 30 T cell receptor beta chains reported below all come from one sample, sequenced in a study of blood T cell repertoires in COVID-19. Clones were sequenced by immunoSEQ multiplex PCR, and TCRdb holds only the in-frame ones, with some missing. The profile shows fewer than 300,000 clones, about 85% of them singletons. The sample comprised peripheral blood. The receptors derive from a human donor in a cohort sampled during active COVID-19.

This chain joins TRBV6-5 and TRBJ1-5; D unresolved. Germline CDR1 is MNHEY and CDR2 is SVGAGI. CDR3 size: 12 residues. V lost 7 bases, J lost 9 bases, and 13 bases lay in between. In DNA, the CDR3 is TGTGCCAGCAAAGACGGGGTATGGCCCCAGCATTTT. Protein: CASKDGVWPQHF.

This rearrangement joins TRBV5-6 to TRBJ2-7; TRBD2 might be the D (6 bases). Trimming stripped 1 base from V and 6 bases from J, with 14 bases between. The CDR3 length is 14 residues. The germline CDR1 and CDR2 sequences are SGHDT and YYEEEE. This CDR3 is CASSLTGRGREQYF. The CDR3 DNA is TGTGCCAGCAGCTTGACCGGGAGAGGACGCGAGCAGTACTTC.

The sample holds one count of this clone. This chain joins TRBV9 and TRBJ2-1, with D possibly being TRBD2 (6 bases). Trimming removed 2 bases at V and 8 bases at J, with 23 bases between. Germline CDR1 reads SGDLS; CDR2 reads YYNGEE. This CDR3 is built from 17 residues. This CDR3 reads CASSVSLGGYRGDEQFF. The DNA for the CDR3 is TGTGCCAGCAGCGTTAGCTTGGGGGGTTACAGAGGCGATGAGCAGTTCTTC.

J is TRBJ2-7 and V is TRBV28; the D is unclear. V gave up 2 bases and J gave up 5 bases, with 16 bases separating them. CDR1 is MDHEN and CDR2 is SYDVKM in the germline V gene. The CDR3 covers 15 residues. CDR3 amino acids: CASSLRSPVADEQYF. In DNA form, the CDR3 reads TGTGCCAGCAGTTTAAGGAGCCCAGTCGCCGACGAGCAGTACTTC.

The rearrangement links TRBV15 to TRBJ2-1; D might be TRBD2 (6 bases). The germline gives CDR1 LNHNV, CDR2 YYDKDF (reference sequence). This CDR3 region has 15 residues. Trimming cost V 4 bases and J 3 bases, with 13 bases left between them. The CDR3 DNA is TGTGCCACCAGCAAAGAGTGGGGGGTCTACAATGAGCAGTTCTTC. Translated, it gives CATSKEWGVYNEQFF.

The rearrangement links TRBV6-5 to TRBJ2-1; 7 nucleotides match TRBD1. This CDR3 region has 15 residues. Trimming removed 4 bases from V and 5 bases from J; junction bases left unmatched: 8. Germline V gene data show CDR1 as MNHEY and CDR2 as SVGAGI. The CDR3 DNA is TGTGCCAGCAGTTTTGACAGGGCTGGGGACAATGAGCAGTTCTTC. It specifies CASSFDRAGDNEQFF.

The chain recombines TRBV5-6 with TRBJ2-1; D perhaps matches TRBD1 (6 bases). Germline CDR1 is SGHDT and CDR2 is YYEEEE. V shed 1 base and J shed 6 bases, with 11 bases lying between them. This CDR3 is built from 14 residues. CDR3 nucleotide sequence: TGTGCCAGCAGCTTGACAGGGTTTACCAATGAGCAGTTCTTC. Amino acid sequence: CASSLTGFTNEQFF. The whole variable domain, remainder taken from reference TRBV5-6 and TRBJ2-1, is DAGVTQSPTHLIKTRGQQVTLRCSPKSGHDTVSWYQQALGQGPQFIFQYYEEEERQRGNFPDRFSGHQFPNYSSELNVNALLLGDSALYLCASSLTGFTNEQFFGPGTRLTVL.

The chain uses TRBV7-9 and TRBJ1-2, with D unresolved. Germline V gene data show CDR1 as SEHNR and CDR2 as FQNEAQ (reference sequence). The CDR3 loop spans 13 amino acids. The V gene lost 3 bases and the J gene lost 1 base, with 6 bases spanning the gap. The CDR3 loop reads CASSFSDNYGYTF. The CDR3 bases are TGTGCCAGCAGCTTTAGCGATAACTATGGCTACACCTTC.

The chain carries TRBV7-9 and TRBJ2-1; D is uncertain. The germline V gene encodes CDR1 SEHNR and CDR2 FQNEAQ (reference sequence). CDR3 length: 12 residues. The V end lost 5 bases, the J end lost 5 bases, and 7 bases lay between the germline ends. CDR3 in DNA: TGTGCCAGCAGCCGAGGTGACAATGAGCAGTTCTTC. Its protein is CASSRGDNEQFF.

J is TRBJ2-3 and V is TRBV5-4; 12 nucleotides line up with TRBD2. The CDR3 totals 15 residues. Germline values: CDR1 SGHNT, CDR2 YYREEE (reference sequence). J gave up 4 bases and V 4 bases, and 4 bases lay outside the gene matches. CDR3 DNA sequence: TGTGCCAGCAGCCTAGCGGGAGGGTCGCCAGATACGCAGTATTTT. Protein product: CASSLAGGSPDTQYF.

The genes are TRBV6-5 and TRBJ1-6; D perhaps matches TRBD1 (6 bases). Germline V gene lookup returns CDR1 MNHEY and CDR2 SVGAGI. V gave up 6 bases and J gave up 7 bases, with 13 bases separating them. This CDR3 has 14 residues. The CDR3 coding sequence is TGTGCCAGCAGCCTCGGGGGGGGCAATTCACCCCTCCACTTT. Residues: CASSLGGGNSPLHF.

The rearrangement uses TRBV5-5 and TRBJ1-6, with D hard to call. The length of the CDR3 is 14 residues. The ends were cut back, 0 bases at V and 8 bases at J, with 9 bases in the middle. The germline V gene encodes CDR1 SGHKS and CDR2 YYEKEE (reference sequence). The CDR3 reads CASSLGNGDSPLHF. CDR3 sequence (DNA): TGTGCCAGCAGCTTGGGAAATGGAGATTCACCCCTCCACTTT.

The chain couples TRBV19 to TRBJ1-1; D is unresolved. Looked up from germline, CDR1 is LNHDA and CDR2 is SQIVND (reference sequence). V was clipped by 6 bases and J by 4 bases, with 15 bases between them. The CDR3 has 14 amino acids. For the CDR3, the DNA is TGTGCCAGTAGGATAACCGGGGTCGGCACTGAAGCTTTCTTT. It codes for CASRITGVGTEAFF.

The J gene is TRBJ2-7, the V gene TRBV29-1; 7 bases map to TRBD1. Trimming at V came to 4 bases and at J to 1 base, leaving 4 bases not matched to a gene. The CDR3 is 13 residues long. Germline loops: CDR1 SQVTM, CDR2 ANQGSEA. In DNA, the CDR3 is TGCAGCGTTGGCTCGGACAGGTCCTACGAGCAGTACTTC. The encoded protein is CSVGSDRSYEQYF.

This chain uses TRBV4-2 with TRBJ1-2; TRBD1 matches at 7 bases. J gave up 1 base and V 2 bases, and 4 bases lay outside the gene matches. The germline gives CDR1 LGHNA, CDR2 YNFKEQ. CDR3 length equals 15 residues. The CDR3 DNA follows: TGTGCCAGCAGCCAAATAGGGACAGTTAACTATGGCTACACCTTC. It is translated as CASSQIGTVNYGYTF.

This clone was counted a single time. Other nucleotide sequences from this sample produce the same CDR3. This rearrangement joins TRBV3-1 (or the pseudogene TRBV3-2) to TRBJ2-1; TRBD2 agrees at 7 bases. Germline loops: CDR1 LGHDT, CDR2 YNNKEL (reference sequence). V was pared by 1 base and J by 5 bases, with 5 bases of the junction left unmatched. This CDR3 has 15 amino acids. The CDR3 DNA reads as TGTGCCAGCAGCCAAGGCACGGGGGGAAACAATGAGCAGTTCTTC. This translates into CASSQGTGGNNEQFF.

This clone was observed a handful of times. This chain's CDR3 is CASSAGVRGARGYTF. The CDR3, as DNA: TGTGCCAGCAGCGCAGGCGTCAGGGGGGCTAGGGGCTACACCTTC. This sequence joins TRBV7-6 and TRBJ1-2; 7 nucleotides agree with TRBD1. Germline V CDR1 and CDR2: SGHVS, FNYEAQ. V shed 5 bases and J 8 bases; nucleotides not matched to a gene: 14. The CDR3 totals 15 residues.

This clone was seen a handful of times. This chain uses TRBV15 with TRBJ2-2; tentative D call: TRBD1 (6 bases). The CDR3 runs 14 residues. V was trimmed by 2 bases and J by 4 bases, leaving 8 bases between them. Germline loops: CDR1 LNHNV, CDR2 YYDKDF (reference sequence). CDR3 DNA sequence: TGTGCCACCAGCAGATTACAGGGCACCGGGGAGCTGTTTTTT. It encodes CATSRLQGTGELFF. Variable domain in full (rest from reference TRBV15 and TRBJ2-2): DAMVIQNPRYQVTQFGKPVTLSCSQTLNHNVMYWYQQKSSQAPKLLFHYYDKDFNNEADTPDNFQSRRPNTSFCFLDIRSPGLGDTAMYLCATSRLQGTGELFFGEGSRLTVL.

The genes are TRBV6-5 and TRBJ2-1; 10 bases fit TRBD2. There are 14 residues in the CDR3. Germline CDR1 reads MNHEY; CDR2 reads SVGAGI. With V trimmed by 7 bases and J by 7 bases, 7 bases remained unmatched. This CDR3 is CASNPSGSINEQFF. In nucleotides, the CDR3 is TGTGCCAGCAATCCTAGCGGGAGTATTAATGAGCAGTTCTTC.

This chain links TRBV6-5 with TRBJ1-3, with 8 bases aligning to TRBD1. The V gene's germline CDR1 is MNHEY and CDR2 SVGAGI. The junction had 4 bases not matched to a gene; V was cut back by 6 bases and J by 0 bases. This CDR3 has 15 residues. CDR3: CASSLDRGSGNTIYF. In DNA form, the CDR3 reads TGTGCCAGCAGCCTCGACAGGGGCTCTGGAAACACCATATATTTT.

The chain has TRBV5-1 and TRBJ2-3; tentative D call: TRBD1 (5 bases). Deletions cut 4 bases from V and 6 bases from J, with 12 bases between. Germline CDR1 reads SGHRS; CDR2 reads YFSETQ. The CDR3 is made up of 13 amino acids. The CDR3 loop is CASSPQGTDTQYF. As DNA, the CDR3 is TGCGCCAGCAGCCCCCAGGGAACGGATACGCAGTATTTT.

The rearrangement uses TRBV5-1 and TRBJ2-1; D might be TRBD1 (5 bases). The CDR3 has 14 residues. V gave up 4 bases and J gave up 9 bases, with 17 bases separating them. The germline CDR1 and CDR2 sequences are SGHRS and YFSETQ. This CDR3 reads CASSKQEPSGEQFF. The CDR3 DNA reads TGCGCCAGCAGCAAACAGGAACCTTCCGGTGAGCAGTTCTTC.

This clone was counted once. The rearrangement uses TRBV11-2 and TRBJ2-6; maybe TRBD1 (5 bases). The CDR3 runs 17 residues. Trimming pared 2 bases from V and 0 bases from J, leaving 11 bases between. Germline values: CDR1 SGHAT, CDR2 FQNNGV. The CDR3 DNA follows: TGTGCCAGCAGCTTAACCCCAGGGATCTCTGGGGCCAACGTCCTGACTTTC. Protein: CASSLTPGISGANVLTF. The variable domain in full, with the rest retrieved from reference TRBV11-2 and TRBJ2-6, is EAGVAQSPRYKIIEKRQSVAFWCNPISGHATLYWYQQILGQGPKLLIQFQNNGVVDDSQLPKDRFSAERLKGVDSTLKIQPAKLEDSAVYLCASSLTPGISGANVLTFGAGSRLTVL.

The CDR3 nucleotides are TGTGCCAGCAGGCACAGGAGGGGCTTGGGTGAAGCTTTCTTT. It codes for CASRHRRGLGEAFF. V usage is TRBV28 and J usage is TRBJ1-1, with D maybe TRBD1 (5 bases). The CDR3 length is 14 residues. Germline-derived CDR1 and CDR2 are MDHEN and SYDVKM. V lost 6 bases to trimming and J lost 7 bases, with 18 bases between them.

The chain combines TRBV3-1 (or the pseudogene TRBV3-2) with TRBJ1-5; D is possibly TRBD1 (5 bases). V was shortened by 4 bases and J by 6 bases, with 13 bases between the two germline ends. The CDR3 extends over 14 amino acids. Germline CDR1 LGHDT, CDR2 YNNKEL (reference sequence). DNA for the CDR3: TGTGCCAGCAGCCTCCGAGCGGGGGGTCAGCCCCAGCATTTT. Translation: CASSLRAGGQPQHF.

The CDR3 reads CASSIGTSYYEQYF. In nucleotides, the CDR3 is TGTGCCAGTAGTATCGGGACTTCATACTACGAGCAGTACTTC. This chain links TRBV19 with TRBJ2-7; tentatively, D is TRBD2 (6 bases). Germline values: CDR1 LNHDA, CDR2 SQIVND (reference sequence). Trimming shortened V by 3 bases and J by 3 bases, and 12 bases separated the two germline ends. This CDR3 spans 14 amino acids.

The V gene is TRBV19, the J gene TRBJ1-5, with D uncertain. CDR1 and CDR2 from the germline V gene are LNHDA and SQIVND (reference sequence). V gave up 7 bases and J gave up 5 bases, with 15 bases separating them. The CDR3 contains 14 residues. CDR3 residues: CASTEVGWHQPQHF. The CDR3 nucleotides read TGTGCCAGTACCGAAGTGGGCTGGCATCAGCCCCAGCATTTT. Variable domain in full (rest from reference TRBV19 and TRBJ1-5): DGGITQSPKYLFRKEGQNVTLSCEQNLNHDAMYWYRQDPGQGLRLIYYSQIVNDFQKGDIAEGYSVSREKKESFPLTVTSAQKNPTAFYLCASTEVGWHQPQHFGDGTRLSIL.

J is TRBJ2-1 and V is TRBV18; 7 positions match TRBD1. The trim removed 4 bases at V and 9 bases at J, leaving 9 bases unmatched. Germline CDR1 is KGHSH and CDR2 is LQKENI. The CDR3 runs to 14 residues. The CDR3 region has the DNA TGTGCCAGCTCACTCCTGACAGGGATGGGTGAGCAGTTCTTC. It translates to CASSLLTGMGEQFF. The full variable domain, rest sourced from reference TRBV18 and TRBJ2-1, is NAGVMQNPRHLVRRRGQEARLRCSPMKGHSHVYWYRQLPEEGLKFMVYLQKENIIDESGMPKERFSAEFPKEGPSILRIQQVVRGDSAAYFCASSLLTGMGEQFFGPGTRLTVL.

The gene calls are TRBV28 and TRBJ2-7; no definite D call. Germline lookup yields CDR1 MDHEN and CDR2 SYDVKM. V lost 7 bases and J 7 bases, leaving 17 bases between the germline ends. CDR3 length equals 13 residues. The DNA for the CDR3 is TGTGCCAGCACCTCGGGTCTTGTGAGAGAGCAGTACTTC. Protein sequence: CASTSGLVREQYF.

The V gene is TRBV18, the J gene TRBJ1-1, with 12 nucleotides matching TRBD1. The CDR3 extends over 13 amino acids. Germline V lookup: CDR1 KGHSH, CDR2 LQKENI. V trimming: 3 bases; J trimming: 11 bases; junction bases outside the gene matches: 4. The CDR3 sequence: CASSPGQGAFAFF. The CDR3 nucleotides read TGTGCCAGCTCACCGGGACAGGGGGCGTTCGCTTTCTTT.